Listed below are T cell receptor beta chains from one sample, sequenced in a study of blood T cells in healthy people across ages. MiXCR, run by TCRdb on the 5' RACE reads, gives a single entry per CDR3 protein. Of over 600,000 distinct CDR3 sequences in the sample, 35% to 60% were seen once. Sequencing was performed on blood. Receptor source: an elderly man in good health. Each CDR3 is given with its conserved first and last residue. A D gene is named only where the DNA matches it firmly. Clone size is stated in some rows and not others, as once, few, many or a class when expanded.

clone_size d_call j_call v_call cdr3_nt cdr3_aa
. TRBD2 TRBJ2-7 TRBV12-3/TRBV12-4 TGTGCCAGCAGGATAGCGGGAGGGACCTACGAGCAGTACTTC CASRIAGGTYEQYF
. . TRBJ2-7 TRBV7-3 TGTGCCAGCAGCCCAACCGTCCTAAGCAATGAGCAGTACTTC CASSPTVLSNEQYF
few . TRBJ1-5 TRBV14 TGTGCCAGCAGCCCCCGGGACATTAGCAATCAGCCCCAGCATTTT CASSPRDISNQPQHF
few TRBD1 TRBJ1-4 TRBV6-1 TGTGCCAGCAGTCTTGGACAGGGCGCCAATGAAAAACTGTTTTTT CASSLGQGANEKLFF
. TRBD2 TRBJ2-7 TRBV28 TGTGACAGCAGAAAGACTAGCGGGAGACACGAGCAGTACTTC CDSRKTSGRHEQYF
. . TRBJ2-7 TRBV10-3 TGTGCCATCAGCCGGACAGAGGACTACGAGCAATACTTC CAISRTEDYEQYF
. . TRBJ2-1 TRBV20-1 TGCAGTGCTTCGACTAACCAAGAGACCCAGTTCTTC CSASTNQETQFF
. . TRBJ2-1 TRBV12-3/TRBV12-4 TGTGCCAGCACCCCTTCCGGGACGAACAATGAGCAGTTCTTC CASTPSGTNNEQFF
. . TRBJ2-7 TRBV27 TGTGCCAGCAGTTTATTCAGGGGACCCTACGAGCAGTACTTC CASSLFRGPYEQYF
. . TRBJ1-1 TRBV28 TGTGCCAGCAGTTTACTGTCTGGGAACACTGAAGCTTTCTTT CASSLLSGNTEAFF
many . TRBJ1-4 TRBV18 TGTGCCAGCTCACCCGGACGCTCCGGGCTGTTTTTT CASSPGRSGLFF
few TRBD2 TRBJ2-7 TRBV7-2 TGTGCCAGCAGCTTAGAGGTACTAGCGGGAGTGCACAATGAGCAGTACTTC CASSLEVLAGVHNEQYF
few . TRBJ2-7 TRBV20-1 TGCAGTGCTAAAGACTTACCCTACGAGCAGTACTTC CSAKDLPYEQYF
. . TRBJ2-6 TRBV12-3/TRBV12-4 TGTGCCAGCCGTCCTCCTCGGAGGGGAGCTGGGGCCAACGTCCTGACTTTC CASRPPRRGAGANVLTF
. . TRBJ2-7 TRBV6-2/TRBV6-3 TGTGCCAGCGACTCTGTGGGGTACGAGCAGTACTTC CASDSVGYEQYF
once TRBD2 TRBJ2-5 TRBV5-1 TGCGCCAGCAGCGGAACCGGGACTAGCGGGAGGGGGGATGAGCAGTACTTC CASSGTGTSGRGDEQYF
few TRBD2 TRBJ2-1 TRBV10-3 TGTGCCAGCAAAATAGCGGGAGGGCCGAATGAGCAGTTCTTC CASKIAGGPNEQFF
. TRBD2 TRBJ2-3 TRBV4-3 TGCGCCAGCAGCCAAGATCCAGCGGGGGGAAAAGCAGATACGCAGTATTTT CASSQDPAGGKADTQYF
. . TRBJ2-5 TRBV30 TGTGCCTGGGTCACCGGGACGGCGCACCAAGAGACCCAGTACTTC CAWVTGTAHQETQYF
few . TRBJ2-5 TRBV5-1 TGCGCCAGCAGCCCCCAGACAGCCCAAGAGACCCAGTACTTC CASSPQTAQETQYF
. . TRBJ1-2 TRBV20-1 TGCAGTGCTGGGGAGGGTAGCGGCTACACCTTC CSAGEGSGYTF
. . TRBJ2-3 TRBV30 TGTGCCTGGAGTGAAGGGAGGGATACGCAGTATTTT CAWSEGRDTQYF
. . TRBJ2-7 TRBV27 TGTGCCAGCACCCATTCGGGGTGGGGGAATGAGCAGTACTTC CASTHSGWGNEQYF
. . TRBJ2-1 TRBV18 TGTGCCAGCTCACCTACAGGGGAGGGCTACAATGAGCAGTTCTTC CASSPTGEGYNEQFF
many . TRBJ2-5 TRBV20-1 TGCAGTGCCCGCTTGGCAGAGACCCAGTACTTC CSARLAETQYF
. . TRBJ2-5 TRBV2 TGTGCCAGCATAGTAATGGGGGAGACCCAGTACTTC CASIVMGETQYF
. TRBD1 TRBJ2-7 TRBV29-1 TGCAGCGCCCAGGCGACAGGGGCCTACGAGCAGTACTTC CSAQATGAYEQYF
few . TRBJ1-5 TRBV30 TGTGCCTGGGGGAGGGCGGACCTTAGCAATCAGCCCCAGCATTTT CAWGRADLSNQPQHF
. . TRBJ2-7 TRBV14 TGTGCCAGCTCGGGCAGTTTCACTAACAAATGGTACGAGCAGTACTTC CASSGSFTNKWYEQYF
. TRBD1 TRBJ2-7 TRBV28 TGTGCCAGCAGTTTCCCCGACAGGGGAGTCTACGAGCAGTACTTC CASSFPDRGVYEQYF
. . TRBJ2-3 TRBV9 TGTGCCAGCAGCGTAGCTGGGACCCTCCTCACAGATACGCAGTATTTT CASSVAGTLLTDTQYF
many TRBD2 TRBJ2-1 TRBV7-3 TGTGCCAGCAGCTTCTTAGCGGGAGGATCAGATGAGCAGTTCTTC CASSFLAGGSDEQFF
. TRBD1 TRBJ1-2 TRBV19 TGTGCCAGTATGGAGACAGGGGCCTTGGGTAACTATGGCTACACCTTC CASMETGALGNYGYTF
. . TRBJ2-1 TRBV7-2 TGTGCCAGCAGCTTAGAAACTATCAACAATGAGCAGTTCTTC CASSLETINNEQFF
. . TRBJ2-7 TRBV5-1 TGCGCCAGCAGTCCCGCGGACGGGGGCTACGAGCAGTACTTC CASSPADGGYEQYF
. TRBD2 TRBJ2-1 TRBV20-1 TGCAGTGCACCGATAGGGACTAGCGGTAGTCCCTACAATGAGCAGTTCTTC CSAPIGTSGSPYNEQFF